Listed below are T cell receptor beta chains from one sample, sequenced in a study of blood T cell repertoires in COVID-19. Generated by immunoSEQ multiplex PCR, the TCRdb table keeps only in-frame clones and is missing some. Of 120,000 or so clones in the sample, about 80% are singletons; the top ten hold roughly 25%. Sequencing used peripheral blood. These receptor sequences come from a human donor in a cohort sampled during active COVID-19. CDR3s include the opening cysteine and the closing phenylalanine or tryptophan. A D gene is named only where the DNA matches it firmly. Part of the rows lack a size; the others show once, few, many or a class for expanded clones.

j_call: TRBJ2-6; d_call: -; clone_size: -; v_call: TRBV4-2; cdr3_aa: CASRGAFSGANVLTF; cdr3_nt: TGTGCCAGCCGCGGGGCTTTCTCTGGGGCCAACGTCCTGACTTTC
j_call: TRBJ1-3; d_call: -; clone_size: -; v_call: TRBV18; cdr3_aa: CASSPYLRDTGGSGNTIYF; cdr3_nt: TGTGCCAGCTCACCCTACCTCCGGGACACAGGTGGTTCTGGAAACACCATATATTTT
j_call: TRBJ2-4; d_call: TRBD2; clone_size: -; v_call: TRBV7-2; cdr3_aa: CASSLVGGLAGVRNIQYF; cdr3_nt: TGTGCCAGCAGCTTAGTGGGGGGACTAGCGGGAGTTAGAAACATTCAGTACTTC
j_call: TRBJ1-5; d_call: -; clone_size: -; v_call: TRBV6-2/TRBV6-3; cdr3_aa: CASSYTSLQNQPQHF; cdr3_nt: TGTGCCAGCAGTTATACGAGTCTACAGAATCAGCCCCAGCATTTT
j_call: TRBJ2-3; d_call: -; clone_size: -; v_call: TRBV7-2; cdr3_aa: CASSQETSMAQYF; cdr3_nt: TGTGCCAGCAGCCAGGAGACTAGTATGGCGCAGTATTTT
j_call: TRBJ2-5; d_call: -; clone_size: -; v_call: TRBV11-2; cdr3_aa: CASSLGLQETQYF; cdr3_nt: TGTGCCAGCAGCTTAGGGCTTCAAGAGACCCAGTACTTC
j_call: TRBJ1-6; d_call: -; clone_size: -; v_call: TRBV7-9; cdr3_aa: CASSLETDPRNSPLHF; cdr3_nt: TGTGCCAGCAGCCTCGAGACTGATCCGAGGAATTCACCCCTCCACTTT
j_call: TRBJ2-3; d_call: TRBD2; clone_size: -; v_call: TRBV7-2; cdr3_aa: CASSWVGTSYTDTQYF; cdr3_nt: TGTGCCAGCAGCTGGGTCGGGACTAGCTACACGGATACGCAGTATTTT
j_call: TRBJ1-1; d_call: TRBD1; clone_size: once; v_call: TRBV5-1; cdr3_aa: CASSTGQLNTEAFF; cdr3_nt: TGCGCCAGCAGCACGGGACAGCTGAACACTGAAGCTTTCTTT
j_call: TRBJ1-2; d_call: -; clone_size: -; v_call: TRBV29-1; cdr3_aa: CSVEDRGFGYTF; cdr3_nt: TGCAGCGTTGAAGATCGAGGGTTCGGCTACACCTTC
j_call: TRBJ1-2; d_call: -; clone_size: -; v_call: TRBV12-3/TRBV12-4; cdr3_aa: CASSLEIPRGYTF; cdr3_nt: TGTGCCAGCAGTTTAGAGATCCCCCGGGGCTACACCTTC
j_call: TRBJ1-1; d_call: -; clone_size: -; v_call: TRBV6-2/TRBV6-3; cdr3_aa: CASSPQTGNTEAFF; cdr3_nt: TGTGCCAGCAGTCCCCAGACAGGGAACACTGAAGCTTTCTTT
j_call: TRBJ2-7; d_call: TRBD1; clone_size: medium-sized; v_call: TRBV5-4; cdr3_aa: CASSLQGTDYEQYF; cdr3_nt: TGTGCCAGCAGCTTGCAAGGGACAGACTACGAGCAGTACTTC
j_call: TRBJ2-7; d_call: -; clone_size: -; v_call: TRBV7-9; cdr3_aa: CASTLGGQNYEQYF; cdr3_nt: TGTGCCAGCACCCTAGGCGGGCAGAACTACGAGCAGTACTTC
j_call: TRBJ2-6; d_call: -; clone_size: -; v_call: TRBV19; cdr3_aa: CASTKGAGRSGANVLTF; cdr3_nt: TGTGCCAGTACCAAAGGGGCAGGTCGCTCTGGGGCCAACGTCCTGACTTTC
j_call: TRBJ2-1; d_call: TRBD1; clone_size: -; v_call: TRBV15; cdr3_aa: CATSRDLDRGRDEQFF; cdr3_nt: TGTGCCACCAGCAGAGACCTGGACAGGGGGCGGGATGAGCAGTTCTTC
j_call: TRBJ2-7; d_call: -; clone_size: -; v_call: TRBV6-5; cdr3_aa: CASSPLGRTYEQYF; cdr3_nt: TGTGCCAGCAGCCCCCTCGGCAGGACCTACGAGCAGTACTTC
j_call: TRBJ2-5; d_call: TRBD2; clone_size: -; v_call: TRBV29-1; cdr3_aa: CSVESGGAGGETQYF; cdr3_nt: TGCAGCGTTGAGAGCGGAGGGGCGGGGGGAGAGACCCAGTACTTC
j_call: TRBJ2-2; d_call: -; clone_size: -; v_call: TRBV7-9; cdr3_aa: CASSLTTSPGELFF; cdr3_nt: TGTGCCAGCAGCTTAACTACTAGCCCCGGGGAGCTGTTTTTT
j_call: TRBJ1-2; d_call: -; clone_size: -; v_call: TRBV5-1; cdr3_aa: CASSLGLAGEAGYTF; cdr3_nt: TGCGCCAGCAGCTTGGGCTTGGCCGGAGAGGCAGGCTACACCTTC
j_call: TRBJ2-3; d_call: -; clone_size: -; v_call: TRBV6-4; cdr3_aa: CARRHRDSRVDTQYF; cdr3_nt: TGTGCCAGACGCCACCGGGACTCCCGGGTAGATACGCAGTATTTT